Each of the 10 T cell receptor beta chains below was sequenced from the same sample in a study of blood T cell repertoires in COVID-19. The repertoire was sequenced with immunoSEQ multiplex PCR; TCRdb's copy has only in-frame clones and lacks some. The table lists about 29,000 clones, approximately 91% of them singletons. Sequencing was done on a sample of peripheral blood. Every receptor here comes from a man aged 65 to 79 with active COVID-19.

Here the CDR3 reads CASSRRLAGVETQYF. CDR3 DNA: TGTGCCAGCAGTAGACGACTAGCGGGGGTAGAGACCCAGTACTTC. This sequence joins TRBV11-2 and TRBJ2-5; TRBD2 matches at 12 bases. This CDR3 has 15 amino acids. The germline V gene has CDR1 SGHAT and CDR2 FQNNGV. V lost 6 bases and J lost 4; bases outside the gene matches: 6.

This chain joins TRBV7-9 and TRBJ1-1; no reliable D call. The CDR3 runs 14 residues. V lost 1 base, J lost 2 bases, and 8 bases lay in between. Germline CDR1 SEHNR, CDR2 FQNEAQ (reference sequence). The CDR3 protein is CASSLGQANTEAFF. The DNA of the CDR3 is TGTGCCAGCAGCTTAGGTCAAGCAAACACTGAAGCTTTCTTT.

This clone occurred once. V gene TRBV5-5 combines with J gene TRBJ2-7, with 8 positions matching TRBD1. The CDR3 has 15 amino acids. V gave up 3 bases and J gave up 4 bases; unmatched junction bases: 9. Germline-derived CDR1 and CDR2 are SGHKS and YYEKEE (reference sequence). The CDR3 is CASSWGSTGVYEQYF. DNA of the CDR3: TGTGCCAGCAGCTGGGGATCGACAGGGGTGTACGAGCAGTACTTC.

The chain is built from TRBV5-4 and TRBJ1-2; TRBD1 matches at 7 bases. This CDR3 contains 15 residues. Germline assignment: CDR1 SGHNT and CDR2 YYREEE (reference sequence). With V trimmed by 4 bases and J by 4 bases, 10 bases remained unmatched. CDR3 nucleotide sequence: TGTGCCAGCAGCGGACCGGGACAGACTCTCTATGGCTACACCTTC. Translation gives CASSGPGQTLYGYTF. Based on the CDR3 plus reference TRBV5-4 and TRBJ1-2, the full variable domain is ETGVTQSPTHLIKTRGQQVTLRCSSQSGHNTVSWYQQALGQGPQFIFQYYREEENGRGNFPPRFSGLQFPNYSSELNVNALELDDSALYLCASSGPGQTLYGYTFGSGTRLTVV.

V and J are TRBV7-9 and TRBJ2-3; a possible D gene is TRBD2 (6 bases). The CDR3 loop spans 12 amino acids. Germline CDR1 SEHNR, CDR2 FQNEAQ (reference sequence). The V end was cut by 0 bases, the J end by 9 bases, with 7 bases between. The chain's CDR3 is CASSLAAGTQYF. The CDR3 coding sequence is TGTGCCAGCAGCTTAGCGGCGGGAACGCAGTATTTT.

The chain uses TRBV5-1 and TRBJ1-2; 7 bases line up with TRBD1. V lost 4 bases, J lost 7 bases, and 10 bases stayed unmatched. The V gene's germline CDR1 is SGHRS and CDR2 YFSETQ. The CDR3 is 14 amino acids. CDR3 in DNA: TGCGCCAGCAGCCCACTCGGGACAGATGCTGGCTACACCTTC. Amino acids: CASSPLGTDAGYTF.

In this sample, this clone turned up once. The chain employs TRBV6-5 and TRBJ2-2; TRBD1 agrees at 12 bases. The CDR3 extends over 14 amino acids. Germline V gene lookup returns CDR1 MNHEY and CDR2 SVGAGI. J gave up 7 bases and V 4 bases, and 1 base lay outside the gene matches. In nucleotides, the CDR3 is TGTGCCAGCAGTTGGGACAGGGGGCGCGGGGAGCTGTTTTTT. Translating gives CASSWDRGRGELFF.

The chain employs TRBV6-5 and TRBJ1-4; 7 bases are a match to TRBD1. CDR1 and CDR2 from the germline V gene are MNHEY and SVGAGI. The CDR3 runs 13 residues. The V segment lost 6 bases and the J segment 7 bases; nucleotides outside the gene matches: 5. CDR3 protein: CASSRQGGEKLFF. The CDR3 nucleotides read TGTGCCAGCAGCAGACAGGGAGGTGAAAAACTGTTTTTT.

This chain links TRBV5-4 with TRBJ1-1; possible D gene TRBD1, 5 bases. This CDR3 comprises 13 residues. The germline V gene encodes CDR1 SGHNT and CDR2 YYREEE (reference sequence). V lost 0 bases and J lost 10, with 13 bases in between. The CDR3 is CASSLDLGARAFF. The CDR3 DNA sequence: TGTGCCAGCAGCTTGGATTTAGGGGCTCGAGCTTTCTTT. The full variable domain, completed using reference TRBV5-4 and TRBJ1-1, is ETGVTQSPTHLIKTRGQQVTLRCSSQSGHNTVSWYQQALGQGPQFIFQYYREEENGRGNFPPRFSGLQFPNYSSELNVNALELDDSALYLCASSLDLGARAFFGQGTRLTVV.

The DNA of the CDR3 is TGTGCCAGCAGTGAACGGGCAGGGGCGTCCTCCTACGAGCAGTACTTC. Its protein product is CASSERAGASSYEQYF. This chain connects TRBV6-1 to TRBJ2-7; D might be TRBD1 (6 bases). CDR3 size: 16 residues. Germline assignment: CDR1 MNHNS and CDR2 SASEGT. V lost 2 bases and J 0 bases, leaving 14 bases between the germline ends.